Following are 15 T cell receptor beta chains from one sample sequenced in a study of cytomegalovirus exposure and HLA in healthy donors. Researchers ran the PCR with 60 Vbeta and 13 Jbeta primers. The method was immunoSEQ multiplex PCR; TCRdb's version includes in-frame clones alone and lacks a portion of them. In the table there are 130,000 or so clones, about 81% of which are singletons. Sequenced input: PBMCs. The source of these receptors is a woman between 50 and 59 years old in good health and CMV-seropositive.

The CDR3 loop is CASSATETGKQFF. In nucleotides, the CDR3 is TGTGCCAGTAGTGCGACTGAGACAGGCAAGCAGTTCTTC. The V and J genes are TRBV19 and TRBJ2-1; possibly TRBD1 for D (6 bases). The germline V and J ends were trimmed by 5 bases and 11 bases, with 16 bases remaining between them. CDR3 length: 13 amino acids. From germline, CDR1 is LNHDA and CDR2 SQIVND (reference sequence).

The CDR3 is CAISESRGRGNTGELFF. The CDR3, as DNA: TGTGCCATCAGTGAGTCGAGGGGGAGGGGGAACACCGGGGAGCTGTTTTTT. The V and J genes are TRBV10-3 and TRBJ2-2; TRBD2 might be the D (7 bases). Germline assignment: CDR1 ENHRY and CDR2 SYGVKD. V dropped 0 bases and J dropped 1 base, with 12 bases sitting between them. The length of the CDR3 is 17 residues.

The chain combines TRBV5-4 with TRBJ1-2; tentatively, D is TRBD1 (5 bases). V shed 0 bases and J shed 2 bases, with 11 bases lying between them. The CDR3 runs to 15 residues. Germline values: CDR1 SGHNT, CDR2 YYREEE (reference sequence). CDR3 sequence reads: CASSLGQPVNYGYTF. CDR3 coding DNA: TGTGCCAGCAGCTTGGGACAGCCTGTGAACTATGGCTACACCTTC. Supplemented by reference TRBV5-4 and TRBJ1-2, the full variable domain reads ETGVTQSPTHLIKTRGQQVTLRCSSQSGHNTVSWYQQALGQGPQFIFQYYREEENGRGNFPPRFSGLQFPNYSSELNVNALELDDSALYLCASSLGQPVNYGYTFGSGTRLTVV.

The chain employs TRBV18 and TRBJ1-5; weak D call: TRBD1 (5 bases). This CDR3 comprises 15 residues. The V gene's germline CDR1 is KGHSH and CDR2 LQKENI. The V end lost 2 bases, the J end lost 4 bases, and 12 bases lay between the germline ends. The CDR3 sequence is CASSPGDSLNQPQHF. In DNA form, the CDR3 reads TGTGCCAGCTCACCAGGCGACAGTCTGAATCAGCCCCAGCATTTT.

As DNA, the CDR3 is TGCGCCAGCAGCCAAGACTTGGGGGGTGCTGGGCAGTACTTC. Its protein product is CASSQDLGGAGQYF. This sequence joins TRBV4-3 and TRBJ2-7; D is perhaps TRBD2 (6 bases). V was clipped by 0 bases and J by 9 bases, with 15 bases between them. Germline CDR1 reads LGHNA; CDR2 reads YSLEER. The CDR3 totals 14 residues.

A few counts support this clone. CDR3 sequence reads: CASSLEGAYTEAFF. In nucleotides, the CDR3 is TGTGCCAGCAGTTTAGAGGGGGCATACACTGAAGCTTTCTTT. This chain uses TRBV27 with TRBJ1-1, with 7 positions matching TRBD1. The trim removed 2 bases at V and 3 bases at J, leaving 3 bases unmatched. The CDR3 has 14 residues. Germline V gene data show CDR1 as MNHEY and CDR2 as SMNVEV (reference sequence).

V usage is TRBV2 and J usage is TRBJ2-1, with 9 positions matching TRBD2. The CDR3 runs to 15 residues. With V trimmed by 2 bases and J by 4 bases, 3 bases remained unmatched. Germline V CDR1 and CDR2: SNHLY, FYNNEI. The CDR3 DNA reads TGTGCCAGCAGTGAAAGGCTAGCGGGGTACAATGAGCAGTTCTTC. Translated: CASSERLAGYNEQFF. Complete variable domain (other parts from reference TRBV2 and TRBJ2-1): EPEVTQTPSHQVTQMGQEVILRCVPISNHLYFYWYRQILGQKVEFLVSFYNNEISEKSEIFDDQFSVERPDGSNFTLKIRSTKLEDSAMYFCASSERLAGYNEQFFGPGTRLTVL.

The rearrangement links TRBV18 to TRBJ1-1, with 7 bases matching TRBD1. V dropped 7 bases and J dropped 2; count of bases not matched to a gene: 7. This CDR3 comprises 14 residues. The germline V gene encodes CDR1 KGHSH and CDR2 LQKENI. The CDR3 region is CASLVGQINTEAFF. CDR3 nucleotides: TGTGCCAGCTTGGTGGGACAGATAAACACTGAAGCTTTCTTT.

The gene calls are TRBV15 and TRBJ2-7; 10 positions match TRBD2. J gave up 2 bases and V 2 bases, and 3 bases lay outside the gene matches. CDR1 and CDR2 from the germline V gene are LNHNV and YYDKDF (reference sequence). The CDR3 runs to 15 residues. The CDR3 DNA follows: TGTGCCACCAGCAGATTAGGGACTAGCGCCTACGAGCAGTACTTC. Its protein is CATSRLGTSAYEQYF.

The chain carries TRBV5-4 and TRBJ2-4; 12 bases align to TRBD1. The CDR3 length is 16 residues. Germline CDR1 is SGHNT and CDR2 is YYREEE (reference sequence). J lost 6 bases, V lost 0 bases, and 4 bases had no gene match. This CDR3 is CASSLGGTGGINIQYF. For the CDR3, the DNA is TGTGCCAGCAGCTTGGGGGGGACAGGGGGCATAAACATTCAGTACTTC.

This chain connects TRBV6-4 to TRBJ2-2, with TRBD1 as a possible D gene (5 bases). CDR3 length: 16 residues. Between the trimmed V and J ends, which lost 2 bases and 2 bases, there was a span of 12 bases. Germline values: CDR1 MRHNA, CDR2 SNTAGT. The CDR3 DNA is TGTGCCAGCAGTGACAGAGTACGGACAAACACCGGGGAGCTGTTTTTT. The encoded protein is CASSDRVRTNTGELFF.

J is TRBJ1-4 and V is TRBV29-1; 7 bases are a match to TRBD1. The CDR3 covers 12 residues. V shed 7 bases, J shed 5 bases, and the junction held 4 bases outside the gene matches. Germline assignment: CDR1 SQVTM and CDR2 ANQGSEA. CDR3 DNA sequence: TGCAGCGCCCGACAGGGAAATGAAAAACTGTTTTTT. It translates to CSARQGNEKLFF.

The CDR3 bases are TGTGCCTGGAATGCTGACAGGCTCTTCTACGAGCAGTACTTC. Translated: CAWNADRLFYEQYF. V gene TRBV30 combines with J gene TRBJ2-7, with a weak D call TRBD1 (6 bases). The CDR3 totals 14 residues. V was cut by 4 bases and J by 3 bases, with 16 bases left in between. Germline values: CDR1 GTSNPN, CDR2 SVGIG (reference sequence).

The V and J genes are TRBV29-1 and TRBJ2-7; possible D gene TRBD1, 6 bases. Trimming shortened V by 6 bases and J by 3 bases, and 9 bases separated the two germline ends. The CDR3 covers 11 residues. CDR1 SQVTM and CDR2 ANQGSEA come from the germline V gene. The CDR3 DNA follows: TGCAGCGTCTCAGGGGACTACGAGCAGTACTTC. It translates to CSVSGDYEQYF.

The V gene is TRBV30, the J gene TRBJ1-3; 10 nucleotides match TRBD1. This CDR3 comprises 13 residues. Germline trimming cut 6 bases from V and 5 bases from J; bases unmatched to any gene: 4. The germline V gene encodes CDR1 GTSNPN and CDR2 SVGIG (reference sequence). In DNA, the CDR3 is TGTGCCTGCCGGGACAGGGGAAGAAACACCATATATTTT. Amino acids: CACRDRGRNTIYF.